One sample yielded the 15 T cell receptor beta chains listed below, sequenced in a study of T cells in Graves' hyperthyroidism and ophthalmopathy. Amplification targeted TCR beta CDR3 regions from RNA transcripts. HTBI primers were employed in a first-round RT-PCR of the TCR CDR3. TCRdb ran MiXCR on the multiplex PCR reads and lists one entry per CDR3 protein. The sample yields roughly 500,000 distinct CDR3 sequences, over 11% seen once. Sample: blood. The receptors were gathered from a woman in her twenties or thirties with Graves' hyperthyroidism that later progressed to Graves' ophthalmopathy.

This clonotype was counted ten times or more. This chain joins TRBV6-1 and TRBJ1-2; 9 nucleotides align to TRBD1. This CDR3 is built from 14 residues. Looked up from germline, CDR1 is MNHNS and CDR2 is SASEGT. The trim removed 1 base at V and 8 bases at J, leaving 5 bases unmatched. CDR3 nucleotide sequence: TGTGCCAGCAGTGAAGGGGACAGGGTCGGCGGCTACACCTTC. As protein: CASSEGDRVGGYTF.

This chain connects TRBV19 to TRBJ1-2, with no clear D. The CDR3 is made up of 14 amino acids. Trimming took off 2 bases at V and 0 bases at J, with 7 bases between the two ends. Germline V lookup: CDR1 LNHDA, CDR2 SQIVND (reference sequence). CDR3 nucleotide sequence: TGTGCCAGTAGTATATACAATACTAACTATGGCTACACCTTC. Translated, it gives CASSIYNTNYGYTF.

The table lists this clonotype with many counts. The chain couples TRBV9 to TRBJ1-1; no clear D. The CDR3 extends over 14 amino acids. Trimming took off 0 bases at V and 5 bases at J, with 11 bases between the two ends. Germline CDR1 reads SGDLS; CDR2 reads YYNGEE. CDR3 sequence (DNA): TGTGCCAGCAGCGTAGACCCCGGAGCGACTGAAGCTTTCTTT. Amino acids: CASSVDPGATEAFF.

This clonotype has a handful of counts. The germline gene is not matched at one end of the junction; a read error may be the cause. V is TRBV27 and J is TRBJ2-2; D is ambiguous. Germline loops: CDR1 MNHEY, CDR2 SMNVEV (reference sequence). The CDR3 runs 14 residues. The CDR3 coding sequence is TGTGCCTGCAGTTTCACGCATAACACCGGGGAGCTGTTTTTT. Protein product: CACSFTHNTGELFF.

As regards this clonotype: Since a much larger clone is just one base distant, this may be a read error. The rearrangement uses TRBV27 and TRBJ2-1, with a tentative D call TRBD2 (5 bases). The germline V gene encodes CDR1 MNHEY and CDR2 SMNVEV (reference sequence). The CDR3 consists of 14 residues. The CDR3 loop is CPSSQIIPGNEAFF. CDR3 nucleotide sequence: TGTCCCAGCAGTCAGATTATACCGGGAAACGAGGCGTTCTTC.

Ten or more counts support this clonotype. The genes are TRBV6-1 and TRBJ2-1; 7 bases map to TRBD2. The CDR3 covers 14 residues. Germline CDR1 MNHNS, CDR2 SASEGT. The V and J ends lost 4 bases and 7 bases, in that order; junction bases with no gene match: 7. DNA for the CDR3: TGTGCCAGCAGTGGGGTGGGAGGGGCAAATGAGCAGTTCTTC. It encodes CASSGVGGANEQFF.

This clonotype was counted ten times or more. The chain is built from TRBV3-1 and TRBJ2-7; TRBD2 agrees at 9 bases. This CDR3 is built from 17 residues. The germline CDR1 and CDR2 sequences are LGHDT and YNNKEL (reference sequence). V lost 1 base to trimming and J lost 4 bases; unmatched junction nucleotides: 11. The CDR3 loop is CASSQVDRREGRYEQYF. In nucleotides, the CDR3 is TGTGCCAGCAGCCAAGTTGATCGGCGGGAGGGCCGGTACGAGCAGTACTTC.

This clonotype was detected only a few times. The chain is built from TRBV27 and TRBJ1-1, with no clear D. There are 13 residues in the CDR3. Trimming took 7 bases from V and 3 from J, leaving 12 bases between them. Germline V gives CDR1 MNHEY, CDR2 SMNVEV (reference sequence). The CDR3 reads CASNPKTYTEAFF. For the CDR3, the DNA is TGTGCCAGCAACCCAAAGACTTACACTGAAGCTTTCTTT.

Concerning this clonotype: This may be a read error, as it is one base from a much larger clone. The V gene is TRBV28, the J gene TRBJ1-5; possible D gene TRBD1, 5 bases. The CDR3 has 13 residues. Germline assignment: CDR1 MDHEN and CDR2 SYDVKM. DNA for the CDR3: TGTACCAGCAGTATGACAGTGGATCAGCCCCAGCATTTT. This gives the protein CTSSMTVDQPQHF.

As concerns this clonotype: At one end, the junction sequence differs from germline, possibly due to a read error. This chain connects TRBV19 to TRBJ2-5; 11 positions agree with TRBD2. Germline CDR1 reads LNHDA; CDR2 reads SQIVND (reference sequence). This CDR3 has 18 residues. In nucleotides, the CDR3 is TGTGCCAGTAGTGGGGCCGGTGTTACTAGCGGGAGCCGGGAGACCCCGTACTTC. The encoded protein is CASSGAGVTSGSRETPYF.

This clonotype came up a few times. The CDR3 protein is CASSVEGEDISLYGYTF. DNA for the CDR3: TGTGCCAGCAGCGTAGAGGGGGAGGACATCTCCCTCTATGGCTACACCTTC. The J gene is TRBJ1-2, the V gene TRBV9; tentative D call: TRBD1 (6 bases). V was clipped by 0 bases and J by 4 bases, with 19 bases between them. The germline V gene has CDR1 SGDLS and CDR2 YYNGEE. The CDR3 totals 17 residues.

This clonotype was seen ten or more times. The chain couples TRBV30 to TRBJ2-7; D may be TRBD2 (6 bases). The ends were cut back, 8 bases at V and 1 base at J, with 18 bases in the middle. Germline values: CDR1 GTSNPN, CDR2 SVGIG (reference sequence). The CDR3 loop spans 14 amino acids. CDR3 nucleotides: TGTGCCGGAATTAGCGGAATAAGTTCCTACGAGCAGTACTTC. This codes for CAGISGISSYEQYF.

This clonotype has at least ten counts. The gene calls are TRBV6-2 or TRBV6-3 and TRBJ1-2; a possible D gene is TRBD1 (5 bases). The germline V and J ends were trimmed by 3 bases and 4 bases, with 9 bases remaining between them. The CDR3 runs 13 residues. The V gene's germline CDR1 is MNHEY and CDR2 SVGEGT. This chain's CDR3 is CASSYGTSYGYTF. The DNA for the CDR3 is TGTGCCAGCAGTTATGGGACTTCCTATGGCTACACCTTC.

This clonotype appeared a few times. The V call is TRBV3-1, the J call TRBJ2-7; 12 bases line up with TRBD2. Germline CDR1 reads LGHDT; CDR2 reads YNNKEL (reference sequence). This CDR3 comprises 14 residues. Trimming removed 1 base from V and 9 bases from J; junction bases left unmatched: 4. Here the CDR3 reads CASSQGLAGVGQYF. The CDR3 region has the DNA TGTGCCAGCAGCCAAGGACTAGCGGGAGTCGGGCAGTACTTC.

This clonotype turned up a few times. This sequence joins TRBV7-9 and TRBJ1-1, with 7 bases fitting TRBD1. The CDR3 loop spans 15 amino acids. Trimming cost V 5 bases and J 0 bases; bases outside gene matches: 6. Germline assignment: CDR1 SEHNR and CDR2 FQNEAQ (reference sequence). The CDR3 region is CASSASRGVNTEAFF. The CDR3 region has the DNA TGTGCCAGCAGCGCCAGCAGGGGGGTGAACACTGAAGCTTTCTTT.